The clone carrying this TCR beta chain occurred many times. The antigen is undetermined. This sample stems from a study of molecular identifiers for immune sequencing clone quantification. The CDR3 contains 14 residues. Trimming cost V 5 bases and J 1 base, with 11 bases left between them. Per germline, CDR1 SQVTM and CDR2 ANQGSEA. With RNA at 10%, 30% or 50%, naive CD8 libraries came from around 20,000 to 990,000 sorted cells. A CD8+CD4-CCR7+CD45RA+ phenotype served as the sorting definition for naive CD8 T cells. TCRdb redid the calling of the PCR reads with MiXCR, one entry per CDR3 protein. The profile covers fewer than 350,000 distinct CDR3 sequences, with roughly 24% appearing a single time and 0.7% to 0.95% taken by the ten largest. Broader study findings: Spiked Jurkat TCR RNA from one cell was reportedly detectable among about 1 million naive cells.

Source material: naive CD8+ T cells from blood, with Jurkat cell RNA spiked in. This sample's subset: FACS-sorted CD8+CD4-CCR7+CD45RA+ naive T cells. The TCR originated in a human donor in good health. Some libraries in this study had Jurkat cell RNA spiked in. The rearrangement links TRBV29-1 to TRBJ2-2; unclear D gene. The CDR3 bases are TGCAGCGTTCTTTGGACGGAGAACACCGGGGAGCTGTTTTTT. Amino acid sequence: CSVLWTENTGELFF.